A single sample is the source of the 13 T cell receptor beta chains below, sequenced in a study of shared clonotypes between healthy human individuals (dated by TCRdb to between 2020 and 2021). Preparation of the library involved the immunoSEQ multiplex PCR assay. TCRdb took this table from immuneACCESS and kept in-frame rearrangements with V and J called. Such tables lack part of the clones; where checked against another copy, unresolved V genes explain under half of the gap, and the rest is unexplained. The sample contains about 2.4 million clones, 90% to 95% of them found a single time. Over 0.12% of the sample is held by the ten biggest clonotypes. The specimen was naive CD4+ T cells sorted from blood. The meaning of the sample's cell subset or site label: CD45RA+ positively selected. The receptor set was obtained from a man younger than 30 in good health.

The V and J genes are TRBV5-4 and TRBJ2-1, with 13 bases matching TRBD2. CDR1 is SGHNT and CDR2 is YYREEE in the germline V gene (reference sequence). J gave up 7 bases and V 4 bases, and 11 bases lay outside the gene matches. The length of the CDR3 is 17 residues. The CDR3 loop is CASSPGPGLAGSNEQFF. For the CDR3, the DNA is TGTGCCAGCAGCCCCGGTCCGGGACTAGCGGGAAGTAATGAGCAGTTCTTC.

This chain links TRBV10-1 with TRBJ2-7, with 8 nucleotides matching TRBD2. The CDR3 extends over 15 amino acids. Looked up from germline, CDR1 is WNHNN and CDR2 is SYGVQD (reference sequence). V lost 6 bases and J lost 4; bases outside the gene matches: 11. CDR3 nucleotides: TGCGCCAGCAGCCCAGCGGGAGTAGGGCGGTACGAGCAGTACTTC. It codes for CASSPAGVGRYEQYF.

V is TRBV6-1 and J is TRBJ1-2, with D perhaps matching TRBD1 (6 bases). Looked up from germline, CDR1 is MNHNS and CDR2 is SASEGT. The CDR3 totals 16 residues. V lost 0 bases and J 4 bases, leaving 15 bases between the germline ends. The CDR3 sequence: CASSEAITGNFYGYTF. The CDR3 DNA sequence: TGTGCCAGCAGTGAAGCGATCACAGGGAACTTCTATGGCTACACCTTC.

The rearrangement links TRBV5-1 to TRBJ2-2, with TRBD1 matching 9 bases. Per the germline V gene, CDR1 is SGHRS and CDR2 is YFSETQ. Germline trimming cut 4 bases from V and 4 bases from J; bases unmatched to any gene: 20. The CDR3 has 20 amino acids. The CDR3 here is CASSPGLGGRQGVSTGELFF. The CDR3 DNA reads as TGCGCCAGCAGCCCGGGACTTGGTGGCAGACAGGGGGTGAGCACCGGGGAGCTGTTTTTT.

This chain uses TRBV27 with TRBJ2-2, with D possibly being TRBD1 or TRBD2 (5 bases each). This CDR3 is 12 amino acids long. Germline assignment: CDR1 MNHEY and CDR2 SMNVEV (reference sequence). Trimming shortened V by 10 bases and J by 7 bases, and 13 bases separated the two germline ends. CDR3 sequence reads: CATSLGVGELFF. The CDR3 bases are TGTGCCACCTCCCTGGGGGTCGGGGAGCTGTTTTTT.

This chain links TRBV9 with TRBJ2-3, with TRBD2 matching 8 bases. With 2 bases clipped from V and 1 base from J, the junction kept 3 bases outside the gene matches. Germline V lookup: CDR1 SGDLS, CDR2 YYNGEE. The CDR3 length is 15 residues. CDR3 bases: TGTGCCAGCAGCGTGCTCGGGGGGGGCACAGATACGCAGTATTTT. This translates into CASSVLGGGTDTQYF.

This clone was recorded only once. This chain links TRBV6-5 with TRBJ1-5; D is unclear. The CDR3 covers 14 residues. Trimming took 4 bases from V and 4 from J, leaving 11 bases between them. Germline lookup yields CDR1 MNHEY and CDR2 SVGAGI. This chain's CDR3 is CASSSHGWNQPQHF. CDR3 coding DNA: TGTGCCAGCAGTTCACATGGATGGAATCAGCCCCAGCATTTT.

V gene TRBV7-3 combines with J gene TRBJ2-7; 7 bases agree with TRBD1. Germline trimming cut 2 bases from V and 3 bases from J; bases unmatched to any gene: 7. CDR3 length equals 15 residues. Germline-derived CDR1 and CDR2 are SGHTA and FQGTGA. CDR3 bases: TGTGCCAGCAGCTTATCAAGGGGGCCAGGCTACGAGCAGTACTTC. As protein: CASSLSRGPGYEQYF. The full variable domain, with the rest looked up from reference TRBV7-3 and TRBJ2-7, is GAGVSQTPSNKVTEKGKYVELRCDPISGHTALYWYRQSLGQGPEFLIYFQGTGAADDSGLPNDRFFAVRPEGSVSTLKIQRTERGDSAVYLCASSLSRGPGYEQYFGPGTRLTVT.

This chain uses TRBV18 with TRBJ1-5; TRBD1 might be the D (6 bases). The V end lost 0 bases, the J end lost 4 bases, and 13 bases lay between the germline ends. There are 16 residues in the CDR3. Germline CDR1 KGHSH, CDR2 LQKENI. The CDR3 sequence: CASSPPGRGKNQPQHF. The CDR3 DNA sequence: TGTGCCAGCTCACCACCGGGAAGGGGGAAGAATCAGCCCCAGCATTTT.

This clone was recorded once. The chain combines TRBV5-1 with TRBJ2-7, with D maybe TRBD1 (6 bases). This CDR3 region has 17 residues. Looked up from germline, CDR1 is SGHRS and CDR2 is YFSETQ. Trimming removed 0 bases from V and 1 base from J, with 17 bases in between. The CDR3 here is CASSLGETGILSYEQYF. As DNA, the CDR3 is TGCGCCAGCAGCTTGGGCGAGACAGGTATTCTATCCTACGAGCAGTACTTC.

The rearrangement joins TRBV6-6 to TRBJ2-5; 7 bases match TRBD2. Trimming took 6 bases from V and 4 from J; bases not matched to a gene: 11. The CDR3 is made up of 15 amino acids. The germline gives CDR1 MNHNY, CDR2 SVGAGI (reference sequence). The CDR3 sequence: CASSNPRAGVETQYF. The CDR3 DNA reads as TGTGCCAGCAGCAACCCCCGGGCGGGGGTAGAGACCCAGTACTTC.

The rearrangement joins TRBV7-9 to TRBJ2-3, with a tentative D call TRBD2 (5 bases). The germline V gene has CDR1 SEHNR and CDR2 FQNEAQ (reference sequence). CDR3 length: 14 residues. V shed 6 bases and J shed 2 bases, with 12 bases lying between them. The CDR3 DNA follows: TGTGCCAGCAGTGGGAGACTGGACACAGATACGCAGTATTTT. It is translated as CASSGRLDTDTQYF.

The rearrangement uses TRBV2 and TRBJ2-3; 8 bases are shared with TRBD1. CDR1 and CDR2 from the germline V gene are SNHLY and FYNNEI. Trimming removed 6 bases from V and 6 bases from J; junction bases left unmatched: 2. This CDR3 has 12 amino acids. The CDR3 region has the DNA TGTGCCAGCAGGAGGACAGGGGATACGCAGTATTTT. Its translation is CASRRTGDTQYF.